This T cell receptor (beta chain) was identified in a study of graft-versus-host responses after intestinal transplantation. Overall study findings and caveats: GvH clones surfaced in recipient marrow, some emerging earlier in ileum or blood.

The method was immunoSEQ multiplex PCR; TCRdb's version includes in-frame clones alone and lacks a portion of them. The sample holds around 40,000 clones, around 83% seen once. The CDR3 is 14 amino acids. The V gene's germline CDR1 is MNHNS and CDR2 SASEGT. V lost 8 bases and J lost 5, with 15 bases in between. Note on this clone: The antigen is unknown.

V gene TRBV6-1 combines with J gene TRBJ2-2; unclear D gene. The sequence was obtained from a human patient who received an intestinal transplant, so some T cells may come from the graft donor. The sequencing here drew on PBMCs, taken roughly 34 months after transplant. CDR3 sequence: CASFQLSTTGELFF. The CDR3 DNA reads TGTGCCAGCTTCCAACTTTCTACGACCGGGGAGCTGTTTTTT.